This TCR beta chain originates from a study of post-analysis software for immune sequencing data. Overall study context: Relapsing-remitting, secondary progressive and progressive-relapsing multiple sclerosis were all included among the disease courses. General study results and limits: Patients showed TRBV5-6, TRBV5-1 and TRBV20-1 among roughly 5 TRBV segments more frequent than in controls. Normalized Chao1 diversity was significantly lower in multiple sclerosis patients than in controls.

V lost 5 bases and J lost 3, with 7 bases in between. CDR1 is SNHLY and CDR2 is FYNNEI in the germline V gene. This CDR3 is 12 amino acids long. Points on this clonotype: Its antigen is unidentified.

Built from TCR beta cDNA, the libraries had unique molecular identifiers in them. In TCRdb, the PCR reads were re-called with MiXCR into one record per CDR3 protein. The data show roughly 580,000 distinct CDR3 sequences, roughly two fifths seen once. The sequenced sample consisted of blood. The V gene is TRBV2, the J gene TRBJ1-2; D is undetermined. This receptor was identified in a girl aged 5-17 years with multiple sclerosis. The DNA of the CDR3 is TGTGCCAGCAGTCCCCAATACTATGGCTACACCTTC. Translation gives CASSPQYYGYTF.